One sample yielded the 12 T cell receptor beta chains listed below, sequenced in a study of shared clonotypes between healthy human individuals. Assay used: immunoSEQ multiplex PCR; TCRdb lists only in-frame clones, some missing. The repertoire consists of around 2.5 million clones, with under 95% occurring once and the leading ten covering 0.36%. Sequenced: naive CD4+ T cells from PBMCs. Specified subset: CD45RA+ positively selected. Source of these receptors: a man younger than 35 in good health. Some clones in this sample may be carry-over from other donors' samples.

This rearrangement joins TRBV5-1 to TRBJ2-1; 7 bases fit TRBD2. The germline gives CDR1 SGHRS, CDR2 YFSETQ. J lost 3 bases, V lost 2 bases, and 5 bases had no gene match. This CDR3 has 15 amino acids. In DNA, the CDR3 is TGCGCCAGCAGCTTACAGCGGGGCCGCTACAATGAGCAGTTCTTC. Its protein product is CASSLQRGRYNEQFF.

The CDR3 DNA reads TGTGCCAGCAGCAAAGTGCGTCGGGAGGACCGATACCATACAGGGGGTTGGGACACTGAAGCTTTCTTT. Its translation is CASSKVRREDRYHTGGWDTEAFF. The rearrangement links TRBV21-1 to TRBJ1-1; no check of the table's D call, TRBD1, against the DNA was made. TRBV21-1 is classified as a pseudogene. There are 23 residues in the CDR3.

With respect to this clone: The sample holds other DNA sequences that translate to the same CDR3. J is TRBJ2-2 and V is TRBV2; TRBD1 is a possible D gene (6 bases). V lost 8 bases and J 0 bases, leaving 10 bases between the germline ends. Germline CDR1 reads SNHLY; CDR2 reads FYNNEI. The CDR3 sequence is 14 residues long. The CDR3 protein is CASSGQTNTGELFF. In DNA form, the CDR3 reads TGTGCCAGCTCAGGACAGACGAACACCGGGGAGCTGTTTTTT.

In DNA, the CDR3 is TGTGCCAGCAGTCCTAGTAGGGACAGGGCGTACAATGAGCAGTTCTTC. Translation gives CASSPSRDRAYNEQFF. The rearrangement uses TRBV27 and TRBJ2-1; 9 bases are shared with TRBD1. Per the germline V gene, CDR1 is MNHEY and CDR2 is SMNVEV (reference sequence). Trimming cost V 5 bases and J 4 bases; bases outside gene matches: 9. The length of the CDR3 is 16 residues.

CDR3 amino acids: CASSPPRLAGREKLFF. In nucleotides, the CDR3 is TGTGCCAGCAGCCCTCCCCGGTTGGCAGGCAGAGAAAAACTGTTTTTT. This rearrangement joins TRBV7-8 to TRBJ1-4; D is ambiguous. Germline assignment: CDR1 SGHVS and CDR2 FQNEAQ. Trimming took 5 bases from V and 8 from J, leaving 21 bases between them. The CDR3 is 16 residues long.

The chain combines TRBV27 with TRBJ2-7; D is ambiguous. Germline V gene lookup returns CDR1 MNHEY and CDR2 SMNVEV (reference sequence). V lost 0 bases to trimming and J lost 2 bases, with 8 bases between them. The CDR3 contains 14 residues. This CDR3 reads CASSLSPPTYEQYF. The CDR3 nucleotides read TGTGCCAGCAGTTTATCCCCGCCAACCTACGAGCAGTACTTC.

V and J are TRBV2 and TRBJ2-3; TRBD2 matches at 12 bases. After removal of 3 bases from V and 2 bases from J, the junction contained 6 bases not matched to a gene. Germline CDR1 is SNHLY and CDR2 is FYNNEI. The CDR3 runs 17 residues. CDR3 nucleotides: TGTGCCAGCAGTGACCCGGGACTAGCGGGCAACACAGATACGCAGTATTTT. Translated, it gives CASSDPGLAGNTDTQYF.

In its sample, this clone was seen once. The chain carries TRBV21-1 and TRBJ2-1; TRBD2, the table's D call, lacks a check against the DNA. TRBV21-1 is shown as a pseudogene. The CDR3 contains 18 residues. The CDR3 nucleotides read TGTGCCAGCAGCAAAGAGGGGGCGGGAGGTACTCCCTACAATGAGCAGTTCTTC. Its protein product is CASSKEGAGGTPYNEQFF.

The rearrangement joins TRBV2 to TRBJ2-7, with 9 bases aligning to TRBD1. Germline CDR1 and CDR2: SNHLY and FYNNEI. V lost 7 bases, J lost 4 bases, and 8 bases stayed unmatched. CDR3 length: 14 amino acids. The CDR3 loop reads CASTLQGAIYEQYF. The CDR3 nucleotides read TGTGCCAGCACCCTACAGGGGGCGATTTACGAGCAGTACTTC.

The chain uses TRBV20-1 and TRBJ2-3; D is tentatively TRBD1 or TRBD2 (5 bases each). The germline V gene encodes CDR1 DFQATT and CDR2 SNEGSKA (reference sequence). This CDR3 is built from 11 residues. Trimming took off 5 bases at V and 12 bases at J, with 15 bases between the two ends. In nucleotides, the CDR3 is TGCAGTGCTGGGGGACGGAGGATACAGTATTTT. Encoded protein: CSAGGRRIQYF.

This clone occurred once. The chain couples TRBV5-4 to TRBJ1-2; tentatively, D is TRBD1 (6 bases). Germline CDR1 and CDR2: SGHNT and YYREEE (reference sequence). V lost 4 bases and J lost 8, with 15 bases in between. The CDR3 consists of 13 residues. CDR3 loop: CASSPDRSGGYTF. The CDR3 region has the DNA TGTGCCAGCAGCCCCGACAGGTCGGGAGGCTACACCTTC.

The CDR3, as DNA: TGTGCCAGCTCGCTCACTGAGGGGCTGGGCCCCACTGAAGCTTTCTTT. This translates into CASSLTEGLGPTEAFF. The V and J genes are TRBV18 and TRBJ1-1; a weak D match, TRBD1 (5 bases). V lost 6 bases and J 4 bases, leaving 21 bases between the germline ends. Germline CDR1 reads KGHSH; CDR2 reads LQKENI. This CDR3 contains 16 residues.